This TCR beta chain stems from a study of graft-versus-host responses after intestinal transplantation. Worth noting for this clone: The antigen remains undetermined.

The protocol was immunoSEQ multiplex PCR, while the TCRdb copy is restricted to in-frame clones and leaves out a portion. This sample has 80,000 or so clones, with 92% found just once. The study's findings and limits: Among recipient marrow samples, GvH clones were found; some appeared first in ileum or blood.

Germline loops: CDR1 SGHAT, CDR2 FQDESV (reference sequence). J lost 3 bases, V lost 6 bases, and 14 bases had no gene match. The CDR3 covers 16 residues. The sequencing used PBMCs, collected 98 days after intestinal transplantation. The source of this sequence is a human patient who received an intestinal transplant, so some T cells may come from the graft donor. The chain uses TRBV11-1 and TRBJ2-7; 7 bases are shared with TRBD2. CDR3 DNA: TGTGCCAGCAGGTATGACCGGGACTACCCCGTCTACGAGCAGTACTTC. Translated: CASRYDRDYPVYEQYF.